Listed below are T cell receptor beta chains from one sample, sequenced in a study of blood T cell repertoires in COVID-19. Produced via immunoSEQ multiplex PCR; TCRdb's table is partial and in-frame only. The repertoire includes roughly 54,000 clones, approximately 84% of them detected once, and around 30% sits in the top ten. Sequences were obtained from peripheral blood. The receptor source for this set is a human donor in a cohort sampled during active COVID-19. Both conserved end residues are part of each CDR3.

len	v_gene	j_gene	CDR3aa
14	TRBV6-6	TRBJ2-7	CASSYPGQNPEQYF
14	TRBV4-1	TRBJ1-4	CASSRQGSNEKLFF
13	TRBV28	TRBJ1-2	CASMVPGDYGYTF
15	TRBV28	TRBJ2-7	CASSLEVTGPYEQYF
15	TRBV23-1	TRBJ2-3	CASSQSGGSTDTQYF
15	TRBV5-1	TRBJ1-1	CASSLVWGGSTEAFF
14	TRBV7-2	TRBJ2-7	CASSLPGTSYEQYF
16	TRBV5-6	TRBJ1-2	CASSLERTGGNYGYTF
13	TRBV29-1	TRBJ2-6	CSVTDSGANVLTF
17	TRBV24-1	TRBJ2-3	CATSDFGLAGGPDTQYF
13	TRBV11-3	TRBJ1-6	CASSLDLNSPLHF
14	TRBV5-3	TRBJ1-6	CARSLGQRTGPLHF
13	TRBV29-1	TRBJ1-1	CSVGKDRVGEAFF
13	TRBV12-3/TRBV12-4	TRBJ1-6	CASIGQINSPLHF
16	TRBV19	TRBJ2-1	CASSIGTSGAWDEQFF
13	TRBV12-3/TRBV12-4	TRBJ2-2	CASSAFQAGELFF
15	TRBV9	TRBJ2-5	CASTGSGGGEETQYF
15	TRBV5-1	TRBJ2-1	CASSLGTSGYNEQFF
13	TRBV7-2	TRBJ1-5	CASSRQQGQPQHF
11	TRBV2	TRBJ2-1	CASRQTSEQFF
15	TRBV2	TRBJ2-1	CASAAGLEVVNEQFF
19	TRBV4-1	TRBJ2-3	CASRGGEREWDVGTDTQYF
18	TRBV28	TRBJ1-2	CASSSPLRTAGGYYGYTF
16	TRBV7-8	TRBJ2-7	CASSANRGQWAYEQYF
15	TRBV15	TRBJ2-1	CATSRGASTYNEQFF
17	TRBV7-2	TRBJ2-4	CATTPTHRPGGGGIQYF
15	TRBV5-4	TRBJ1-1	CASSPTGGGYTEAFF
12	TRBV12-3/TRBV12-4	TRBJ1-1	CASSSRGEEAFF
13	TRBV5-1	TRBJ2-7	CASSFDRGLEQYF
16	TRBV7-9	TRBJ1-3	CASSTRQASSGNTIYF
14	TRBV27	TRBJ2-1	CASSFTLARNEQFF
12	TRBV7-9	TRBJ1-2	CASSLDTAGYTF
16	TRBV27	TRBJ2-1	CASRNSGSHPYNEQFF